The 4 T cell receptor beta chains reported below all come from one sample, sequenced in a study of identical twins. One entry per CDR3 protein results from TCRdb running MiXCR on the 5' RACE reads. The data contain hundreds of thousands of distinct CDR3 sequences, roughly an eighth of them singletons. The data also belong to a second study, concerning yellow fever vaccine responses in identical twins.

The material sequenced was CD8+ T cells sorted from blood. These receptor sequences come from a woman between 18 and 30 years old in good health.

CDR3 in amino acids: CASSLVTGTGWETQYF. The CDR3 DNA follows: TGTGCCAGCAGCTTAGTAACCGGGACAGGGTGGGAGACCCAGTACTTC. The V and J genes are TRBV7-8 and TRBJ2-5, with 9 positions matching TRBD1. Germline lookup yields CDR1 SGHVS and CDR2 FQNEAQ. V was pared by 1 base and J by 5 bases, with 8 bases of the junction left unmatched. This CDR3 is 16 amino acids long.

CDR3: CATSSGTGRPPLHF. For the CDR3, the DNA is TGTGCCACCAGCAGCGGGACAGGGCGGCCACCCCTCCACTTT. The rearrangement joins TRBV15 to TRBJ1-6, with 9 bases lining up with TRBD1. Germline CDR1 reads LNHNV; CDR2 reads YYDKDF (reference sequence). The CDR3 totals 14 residues. The V segment lost 3 bases and the J segment 11 bases; nucleotides outside the gene matches: 5.

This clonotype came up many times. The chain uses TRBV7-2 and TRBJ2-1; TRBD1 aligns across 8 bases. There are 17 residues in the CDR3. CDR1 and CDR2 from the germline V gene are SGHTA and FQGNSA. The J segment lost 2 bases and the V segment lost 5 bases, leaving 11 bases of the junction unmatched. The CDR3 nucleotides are TGTGCCAGCAGCCCGGACAGGGTTCCACTCCCCTACAATGAGCAGTTCTTC. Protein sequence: CASSPDRVPLPYNEQFF.

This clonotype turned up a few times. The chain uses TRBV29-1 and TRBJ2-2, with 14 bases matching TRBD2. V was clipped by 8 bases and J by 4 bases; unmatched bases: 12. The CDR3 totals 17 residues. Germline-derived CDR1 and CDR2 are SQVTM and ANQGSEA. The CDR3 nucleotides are TGCAGCTCTACCGGGACTAGCGGGAGCGGGAGCACCGGGGAGCTGTTTTTT. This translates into CSSTGTSGSGSTGELFF.